These T cell receptor beta chains were read from a single sample in a study of human T cells and chemical hapten exposure. Each CDR3 protein gets one entry after TCRdb re-called the 5' RACE reads with MiXCR. The sample includes 110,000 or so distinct CDR3 sequences, around 20% of them seen just once. The source of these receptors is a human donor in good health. Both conserved end residues are part of each CDR3. D genes are given only for firm matches. Rows give clone size only sometimes, using once, few, many, or a class for an expanded clone.

TRBV2,few,.,TRBJ2-1,CASSERRQVNNEQFF,TGTGCCAGCAGTGAAAGACGACAGGTAAACAATGAGCAGTTCTTC
TRBV5-1,few,.,TRBJ2-7,CASSLESGSSLEDF,TGCGCCAGCAGCTTGGAGTCGGGGAGCTCACTAGAGGACTTC
TRBV20-1,.,.,TRBJ2-2,CSARDSRPGKTGELFF,TGCAGTGCTAGGGATTCCCGTCCAGGGAAGACCGGGGAGCTGTTTTTT
TRBV4-1,once,.,TRBJ2-3,CASSQDKTVVSDTQYF,TGCGCCAGCAGCCAAGATAAAACAGTAGTCTCAGATACGCAGTATTTT
TRBV5-5,.,.,TRBJ2-7,CASSTEDYEQYF,TGTGCCAGCAGCACCGAAGATTACGAGCAGTACTTC
TRBV28,many,.,TRBJ1-1,CASSSPGPTTEAFF,TGTGCCAGCAGTTCACCGGGACCAACCACTGAAGCTTTCTTT
TRBV7-8,.,.,TRBJ2-3,CASSLRSGSTDTQYF,TGTGCCAGCAGCTTACGTAGCGGTAGCACAGATACGCAGTATTTT
TRBV4-1,few,.,TRBJ1-3,CASSQGPRDTIYF,TGCGCCAGCAGCCAAGGCCCCCGGGACACCATATATTTT
TRBV5-4,many,.,TRBJ1-1,CASSSTVNTEAFF,TGTGCCAGCAGCTCGACAGTGAACACTGAAGCTTTCTTT
TRBV6-2/TRBV6-3,.,TRBD2,TRBJ2-5,CASSQTSGRETQYF,TGTGCCAGCAGCCAAACTAGCGGGAGGGAGACCCAGTACTTC
TRBV6-1,few,.,TRBJ2-1,CASSEAWDQTSFGEQFF,TGTGCCAGCAGTGAAGCGTGGGACCAGACCTCATTCGGTGAGCAGTTCTTC
TRBV7-8,few,TRBD2,TRBJ2-7,CASSHRTSGGYFPYEQYF,TGTGCCAGCAGCCACAGGACTAGCGGGGGATATTTTCCCTACGAGCAGTACTTC
TRBV12-3/TRBV12-4,many,TRBD1,TRBJ1-1,CASSSGQGMGDTEAFF,TGTGCCAGCAGTTCGGGACAGGGGATGGGGGACACTGAAGCTTTCTTT
TRBV14,.,TRBD2,TRBJ2-1,CASSFRLAVGDNEQFF,TGTGCCAGCAGCTTCCGACTAGCGGTTGGGGACAATGAGCAGTTCTTC
TRBV6-5,few,TRBD2,TRBJ2-7,CASSYGPSGRENEQYF,TGTGCCAGCAGTTACGGTCCGAGCGGGAGGGAGAACGAGCAGTACTTC
TRBV28,few,.,TRBJ1-1,CASSDRHGTEAFF,TGTGCCAGCTCAGACAGGCATGGTACTGAAGCTTTCTTT
TRBV6-5,few,TRBD1,TRBJ1-1,CASSLDRGSTEAFF,TGTGCCAGCAGTCTCGACAGGGGAAGCACTGAAGCTTTCTTT
TRBV7-2,many,TRBD1,TRBJ1-6,CASSFTGGGSPLHF,TGTGCCAGCAGCTTTACAGGGGGGGGGTCACCCCTCCACTTT
TRBV21-1,.,.,TRBJ2-1,CASTHPGEGPDEQFF,TGTGCCAGCACCCACCCGGGGGAGGGCCCCGATGAGCAGTTCTTC
TRBV3-1,.,.,TRBJ2-3,CASSPHTDTQYF,TGTGCCAGCAGCCCCCACACAGATACGCAGTATTTT
TRBV28,.,.,TRBJ1-5,CASSLSLGHQPQHF,TGTGCCAGCAGTTTAAGCTTGGGGCATCAGCCCCAGCATTTT
TRBV28,.,.,TRBJ2-1,CASSPVGRRFNNEQFF,TGTGCCAGCAGCCCGGTAGGGAGGCGGTTCAACAATGAGCAGTTCTTC
TRBV18,.,.,TRBJ2-3,CASSLSPQDTQYF,TGTGCCAGCTCACTTTCACCACAAGATACGCAGTATTTT
TRBV28,few,.,TRBJ2-1,CASSSNNEQFF,TGTGCCAGCAGTTCCAACAATGAGCAGTTCTTC
TRBV12-3/TRBV12-4,few,TRBD2,TRBJ2-7,CASNPGTSGHEQYF,TGTGCCAGCAACCCCGGGACTAGCGGCCACGAGCAGTACTTC
TRBV30,few,.,TRBJ2-7,CAWNQNYEQYF,TGTGCCTGGAACCAAAACTACGAGCAGTACTTC
TRBV7-3,many,.,TRBJ2-3,CASSLTGGPDTQYF,TGTGCCAGCAGCTTAACTGGCGGGCCAGATACGCAGTATTTT
TRBV14,.,.,TRBJ2-1,CASSLAVSYNEQFF,TGTGCCAGCAGCCTAGCGGTCTCCTACAATGAGCAGTTCTTC
TRBV14,.,.,TRBJ2-1,CASSQAGSNEQFF,TGTGCCAGCAGCCAAGCTGGCTCTAATGAGCAGTTCTTC
TRBV7-9,.,.,TRBJ2-7,CASGQEPHEQYF,TGTGCCAGCGGGCAGGAGCCACACGAGCAGTACTTC
TRBV7-6,few,TRBD1,TRBJ2-7,CASSSPLGQGWYEQYF,TGTGCCAGCAGCTCCCCTTTAGGACAGGGTTGGTACGAGCAGTACTTC
TRBV10-2,few,TRBD1,TRBJ2-4,CASSGTGNTKNIQYF,TGCGCCAGCAGCGGGACAGGGAATACCAAAAACATTCAGTACTTC
TRBV6-6,.,.,TRBJ2-3,CASSYSPGVPEGDTQYF,TGTGCCAGCAGTTACTCCCCTGGCGTTCCCGAGGGGGATACGCAGTATTTT
TRBV6-1,few,.,TRBJ2-7,CASRAKGYEQYF,TGTGCCAGCAGGGCGAAGGGATACGAGCAGTACTTC
TRBV3-1,few,.,TRBJ1-2,CASSQDSTLPEVYTF,TGTGCCAGCAGCCAAGATTCGACCCTCCCTGAGGTATACACCTTC
TRBV6-2/TRBV6-3,few,TRBD1,TRBJ1-5,CASSAWGTAPPADQPQHF,TGTGCCAGCAGTGCTTGGGGGACAGCACCTCCGGCGGATCAGCCCCAGCATTTT
TRBV29-1,.,.,TRBJ1-1,CSVGAVGTNTEAFF,TGCAGCGTTGGAGCGGTGGGGACGAACACTGAAGCTTTCTTT
TRBV29-1,few,.,TRBJ1-5,CSVILQGRGQPQHF,TGCAGCGTCATCTTACAGGGCAGGGGACAGCCCCAGCATTTT
TRBV6-5,few,.,TRBJ2-1,CASSADENNEQFF,TGTGCCAGCAGTGCTGACGAAAACAATGAGCAGTTCTTC
TRBV4-1,.,.,TRBJ1-6,CASSRPNSPLHF,TGCGCCAGCAGCCGCCCGAATTCACCCCTCCACTTT
TRBV7-8,.,.,TRBJ2-5,CASSLAREETQYF,TGTGCCAGCAGCTTAGCCCGGGAAGAGACCCAGTACTTC
TRBV5-4,.,.,TRBJ2-7,CASSLAEGNVGEQYF,TGTGCCAGCAGCTTGGCAGAAGGCAACGTGGGGGAGCAGTACTTC
TRBV4-1,few,.,TRBJ1-1,CASSRSRAGEAFF,TGCGCCAGCAGCCGCTCGCGGGCAGGTGAAGCTTTCTTT
TRBV7-9,few,TRBD1,TRBJ1-2,CASSPPQGFGGYTF,TGTGCCAGCAGCCCACCACAGGGGTTCGGTGGCTACACCTTC
TRBV5-1,.,TRBD1,TRBJ2-1,CASSTGQAYNEQFF,TGCGCCAGCAGCACGGGACAGGCCTACAATGAGCAGTTCTTC